Following are 31 T cell receptor beta chains from one sample sequenced in a study of blood T cell repertoires in COVID-19 (dated by TCRdb to 2018 to 2021). The library was made by the immunoSEQ multiplex PCR assay. As stored in TCRdb, this immuneACCESS dataset retains in-frame rearrangements with V and J assigned. A fraction of the clones does not appear; measured against another copy, unresolved V genes explain less than half of the discrepancy, and the remainder lacks a known reason. The sample profile shows about 250,000 clones; less than 90% of them were found once. Around 3% of the sample comes from the top ten. The sequencing sample was made of PBMCs or T cells enriched from blood (not recorded which). Receptors were obtained from a woman in her forties or fifties who had recovered from COVID-19.

This clone was counted only a few times. This rearrangement joins TRBV19 to TRBJ2-3; a weak D match, TRBD2 (5 bases). Germline-derived CDR1 and CDR2 are LNHDA and SQIVND (reference sequence). The V end lost 1 base, the J end lost 2 bases, and 10 bases lay between the germline ends. The CDR3 totals 15 residues. The CDR3 nucleotides read TGTGCCAGTAGTATAGCGGAGGCATACACAGATACGCAGTATTTT. Translating it yields CASSIAEAYTDTQYF.

The sample holds a few counts of this clone. The junction departs from germline at one end; a sequencing error may be responsible. V and J are TRBV7-9 and TRBJ2-7, with 8 bases fitting TRBD1. Germline CDR1 reads SEHNR; CDR2 reads FQNEAQ (reference sequence). CDR3 size: 12 residues. CDR3 residues: CASSQIQTGVNF. The CDR3 DNA reads as TGTGCCAGCAGCCAAATCCAGACAGGGGTAAACTTC.

V and J are TRBV11-3 and TRBJ2-7, with D possibly being TRBD2 (6 bases). V lost 6 bases to trimming and J lost 0 bases, with 15 bases between them. Germline V gene lookup returns CDR1 SGHNT and CDR2 YENEEA. This CDR3 has 15 amino acids. CDR3 sequence (DNA): TGTGCCAGCAGAACACTAGCCGTGAGCTCCTACGAGCAGTACTTC. Its protein is CASRTLAVSSYEQYF.

This chain joins TRBV19 and TRBJ2-3; the match to TRBD1 covers 10 bases. J was trimmed by 6 bases and V by 10 bases; bases with no gene match: 1. This CDR3 has 11 residues. Germline CDR1 is LNHDA and CDR2 is SQIVND (reference sequence). The CDR3 coding sequence is TGTGCCACGGGACAGGGGGATACGCAGTATTTT. Translation gives CATGQGDTQYF.

The chain couples TRBV7-8 to TRBJ2-2; TRBD1 matches at 8 bases. CDR3 length: 15 residues. CDR1 is SGHVS and CDR2 is FQNEAQ in the germline V gene. The V segment lost 5 bases and the J segment 4 bases; nucleotides outside the gene matches: 6. Here the CDR3 reads CASSVRGRGTGELFF. CDR3 coding DNA: TGTGCCAGCAGCGTCAGGGGGCGCGGCACCGGGGAGCTGTTTTTT.

The gene calls are TRBV27 and TRBJ2-2, with 8 nucleotides matching TRBD2. Trimming took 4 bases from V and 4 from J; bases not matched to a gene: 8. CDR3 length: 16 amino acids. The germline gives CDR1 MNHEY, CDR2 SMNVEV (reference sequence). The CDR3 DNA follows: TGTGCCAGCAGTTCCGGGACTAGTTGGAGCACCGGGGAGCTGTTTTTT. Protein product: CASSSGTSWSTGELFF.

The chain uses TRBV7-2 and TRBJ1-5; 7 positions agree with TRBD1. V lost 5 bases to trimming and J lost 1 base; unmatched junction nucleotides: 8. The CDR3 loop spans 16 amino acids. Per germline, CDR1 SGHTA and CDR2 FQGNSA. The CDR3: CASSADRVGSNQPQHF. Written as DNA, the CDR3 is TGTGCCAGCAGCGCAGACAGGGTAGGGAGCAATCAGCCCCAGCATTTT.

The chain couples TRBV28 to TRBJ2-7, with no clear D. The CDR3 spans 15 residues. Germline assignment: CDR1 MDHEN and CDR2 SYDVKM. The V gene lost 5 bases and the J gene lost 3 bases, with 17 bases spanning the gap. The CDR3 protein is CASSVISMMSYEQYF. CDR3 in DNA: TGTGCCAGCAGTGTAATTAGCATGATGAGCTACGAGCAGTACTTC.

This chain joins TRBV7-3 and TRBJ2-3; 7 positions agree with TRBD2. Trimming removed 5 bases from V and 1 base from J; junction bases left unmatched: 12. Germline CDR1 is SGHTA and CDR2 is FQGTGA. The CDR3 runs 17 residues. CDR3 sequence reads: CASSPPGGGRGTDTQYF. CDR3 nucleotides: TGTGCCAGCAGCCCCCCGGGTGGGGGGAGGGGCACAGATACGCAGTATTTT.

The chain recombines TRBV6-2 or TRBV6-3 with TRBJ2-2, with D possibly TRBD2 on 5 matching bases. The length of the CDR3 is 15 residues. Germline V gene sequence: CDR1 MNHEY, CDR2 SVGEGT. Trimming pared 7 bases from V and 7 bases from J, leaving 19 bases between. For the CDR3, the DNA is TGTGCCAGCAACCCTACTAGGACGGGGTACGGGGAGCTGTTTTTT. Translated, it gives CASNPTRTGYGELFF.

This clone was seen just once. The chain's CDR3 is CASSYTSGSYEQYF. Written as DNA, the CDR3 is TGTGCCAGCAGCTACACTAGCGGGAGTTACGAGCAGTACTTC. The rearrangement uses TRBV11-3 and TRBJ2-7, with 11 bases fitting TRBD2. Germline V CDR1 and CDR2: SGHNT, YENEEA. V was pared by 4 bases and J by 4 bases, with 3 bases of the junction left unmatched. CDR3 size: 14 residues.

The chain joins TRBV11-2 to TRBJ2-1; 10 positions match TRBD2. The ends lost 0 bases at V and 3 bases at J; junction bases unmatched: 5. Looked up from germline, CDR1 is SGHAT and CDR2 is FQNNGV. The CDR3 loop spans 17 amino acids. The CDR3 reads CASSLEAIAGGYNEQFF. CDR3 nucleotides: TGTGCCAGCAGCTTAGAGGCAATAGCGGGAGGCTACAATGAGCAGTTCTTC.

Worth noting for this clone: This same CDR3 is encoded by further DNA sequences in the sample. V usage is TRBV7-8 and J usage is TRBJ1-1; possible D gene TRBD1, 5 bases. The CDR3 totals 14 residues. Trimming took 1 base from V and 2 from J, leaving 8 bases between them. The germline gives CDR1 SGHVS, CDR2 FQNEAQ. DNA for the CDR3: TGTGCCAGCAGCTTAGTCCAGGGAAACACTGAAGCTTTCTTT. Translation: CASSLVQGNTEAFF.

The chain has TRBV27 and TRBJ1-2; TRBD1 might be the D (5 bases). The CDR3 runs to 14 residues. The germline V and J ends were trimmed by 5 bases and 2 bases, with 12 bases remaining between them. Germline lookup yields CDR1 MNHEY and CDR2 SMNVEV (reference sequence). Written as DNA, the CDR3 is TGTGCCAGCAGTCGATACGGGGGGAACTATGGCTACACCTTC. Translated: CASSRYGGNYGYTF.

The rearrangement joins TRBV7-2 to TRBJ2-1; maybe TRBD2 (6 bases). This CDR3 comprises 20 residues. Germline V lookup: CDR1 SGHTA, CDR2 FQGNSA. The ends were cut back, 0 bases at V and 3 bases at J, with 24 bases in the middle. CDR3 amino acids: CASSLASGVIREFNYNEQFF. CDR3 nucleotide sequence: TGTGCCAGCAGCTTAGCTAGCGGTGTCATCCGAGAGTTTAACTACAATGAGCAGTTCTTC.

Here the CDR3 reads CASSAQGMRTEAFF. The CDR3 nucleotides read TGTGCCAGCAGCGCACAGGGGATGCGGACTGAAGCTTTCTTT. The rearrangement uses TRBV9 and TRBJ1-1, with 7 bases that match TRBD1. Per the germline V gene, CDR1 is SGDLS and CDR2 is YYNGEE. V dropped 3 bases and J dropped 5; count of bases not matched to a gene: 7. The CDR3 has 14 amino acids.

The chain joins TRBV20-1 to TRBJ1-2, with D unresolved. From germline, CDR1 is DFQATT and CDR2 SNEGSKA (reference sequence). CDR3 size: 9 residues. With 6 bases removed from V and 8 bases from J, the gap between germline ends came to 7 bases. CDR3 region: CSALPGYTF. CDR3 in DNA: TGCAGTGCCCTCCCCGGCTACACCTTC.

This rearrangement joins TRBV29-1 to TRBJ2-1; 10 bases map to TRBD2. CDR1 and CDR2 (germline): SQVTM, ANQGSEA. The J segment lost 4 bases and the V segment lost 4 bases, leaving 7 bases of the junction unmatched. The CDR3 covers 15 residues. The CDR3 sequence: CSVVRLAGDYNEQFF. CDR3 nucleotides: TGCAGCGTTGTGAGGCTAGCGGGAGATTACAATGAGCAGTTCTTC.

The J gene is TRBJ1-2, the V gene TRBV19, with D maybe TRBD1 (6 bases). CDR1 and CDR2 (germline): LNHDA, SQIVND (reference sequence). The CDR3 is 14 residues long. Trimming removed 6 bases at V and 4 bases at J, with 15 bases between. The CDR3 DNA reads TGTGCCAGTAGGGGACAACCGGCGGGCTATGGCTACACCTTC. This encodes CASRGQPAGYGYTF.

This clone was seen more than once but under ten times. The rearrangement uses TRBV7-2 and TRBJ1-1; D is undetermined. CDR3 length equals 13 residues. CDR1 is SGHTA and CDR2 is FQGNSA in the germline V gene. Trimming pared 2 bases from V and 4 bases from J, leaving 8 bases between. The CDR3 DNA is TGTGCCAGCAGCTTACCGGGAGCCACTGAAGCTTTCTTT. It yields the protein CASSLPGATEAFF.

The genes are TRBV6-5 and TRBJ2-5; 7 positions match TRBD2. CDR1 is MNHEY and CDR2 is SVGAGI in the germline V gene. V lost 2 bases and J lost 4; bases outside the gene matches: 10. The CDR3 is made up of 16 amino acids. The CDR3 region is CASSYLKTSRGETQYF. The CDR3 nucleotides read TGTGCCAGCAGTTACCTAAAGACTAGCCGGGGAGAGACCCAGTACTTC.

This sequence joins TRBV19 and TRBJ2-1; 9 bases match TRBD1. The CDR3 has 13 amino acids. The V segment lost 8 bases and the J segment 7 bases; nucleotides outside the gene matches: 6. Germline V CDR1 and CDR2: LNHDA, SQIVND (reference sequence). This chain's CDR3 is CASEKTGGNEQFF. In DNA form, the CDR3 reads TGTGCCAGTGAGAAGACAGGGGGGAATGAGCAGTTCTTC.

This chain connects TRBV7-9 to TRBJ1-2, with D possibly matching TRBD1 (5 bases). With 1 base removed from V and 7 bases from J, the gap between germline ends came to 10 bases. CDR1 and CDR2 from the germline V gene are SEHNR and FQNEAQ (reference sequence). This CDR3 is 13 amino acids long. DNA for the CDR3: TGTGCCAGCAGCTTAGAAGGAACAGGTGGCTACACCTTC. Residues: CASSLEGTGGYTF.

V is TRBV6-5 and J is TRBJ1-5; TRBD1 matches 9 bases. This CDR3 is 16 amino acids long. Germline CDR1 reads MNHEY; CDR2 reads SVGAGI. After removal of 2 bases from V and 5 bases from J, the junction contained 7 bases not matched to a gene. The CDR3 DNA reads as TGTGCCAGCAGTTACAGGGGACAGGGAGGAGATCAGCCCCAGCATTTT. Its protein product is CASSYRGQGGDQPQHF.

The CDR3 bases are TGTGCCAGCAGCCAAGGATATGATGGAGGTGAAGCTTTCTTT. This gives the protein CASSQGYDGGEAFF. The rearrangement links TRBV4-2 to TRBJ1-1; unclear D gene. Deletions cut 1 base from V and 7 bases from J, with 13 bases between. The CDR3 loop spans 14 amino acids. The germline V gene encodes CDR1 LGHNA and CDR2 YNFKEQ.

This clone was seen more than once but under ten times. The rearrangement joins TRBV7-9 to TRBJ1-2, with TRBD1 matching over 9 bases. Germline V lookup: CDR1 SEHNR, CDR2 FQNEAQ (reference sequence). This CDR3 spans 14 amino acids. The trim removed 1 base at V and 6 bases at J, leaving 3 bases unmatched. The CDR3 region has the DNA TGTGCCAGCAGCTTAGACAGGGGGCAGGATGGCTACACCTTC. Translated: CASSLDRGQDGYTF.

The V call is TRBV15, the J call TRBJ1-2; the match to TRBD1 covers 7 bases. Germline V gives CDR1 LNHNV, CDR2 YYDKDF (reference sequence). V trimming: 3 bases; J trimming: 5 bases; junction bases outside the gene matches: 6. CDR3 length: 14 amino acids. The CDR3 DNA follows: TGTGCCACCAGCAGGCCGGGACAGATTTATGGCTACACCTTC. Translated, it gives CATSRPGQIYGYTF.

The V and J genes are TRBV4-2 and TRBJ2-1, with D tentatively TRBD1 (6 bases). Trimming stripped 2 bases from V and 8 bases from J, with 13 bases between. Per the germline V gene, CDR1 is LGHNA and CDR2 is YNFKEQ. The CDR3 has 14 amino acids. The CDR3 sequence: CASSQPGVGYEQFF. The CDR3 coding sequence is TGTGCCAGCAGCCAACCAGGGGTCGGGTATGAGCAGTTCTTC.

V is TRBV6-1 and J is TRBJ1-5; no clear D gene. Looked up from germline, CDR1 is MNHNS and CDR2 is SASEGT. V gave up 2 bases and J gave up 0 bases, with 8 bases separating them. The CDR3 consists of 15 residues. Here the CDR3 reads CASSEPNYSNQPQHF. CDR3 nucleotide sequence: TGTGCCAGCAGTGAACCCAACTATAGCAATCAGCCCCAGCATTTT.

The chain links TRBV7-2 to TRBJ2-3; D is ambiguous. There are 13 residues in the CDR3. Per germline, CDR1 SGHTA and CDR2 FQGNSA. V was trimmed by 1 base and J by 4 bases, leaving 6 bases between them. CDR3 DNA: TGTGCCAGCAGCTTAGGGGCTTCAGATACGCAGTATTTT. Translating gives CASSLGASDTQYF.

The CDR3 sequence: CASSPSGNANKNIQYF. The DNA of the CDR3 is TGTGCCAGCTCACCTAGCGGCAATGCAAACAAAAACATTCAGTACTTC. V and J are TRBV18 and TRBJ2-4, with D maybe TRBD2 (6 bases). Germline CDR1 KGHSH, CDR2 LQKENI. The CDR3 contains 16 residues. V lost 3 bases to trimming and J lost 3 bases, with 15 bases between them.